A single TCR beta chain is shown here with its context. Its target is unknown. The method was immunoSEQ multiplex PCR; TCRdb's version includes in-frame clones alone and lacks a portion of them. Of around 56,000 clones listed, roughly nine tenths are singletons. This entry is derived from a study of OX40 agonist ivuxolimab in advanced cancers. Whole-study context: Head and neck, renal cell, melanoma or hepatocellular carcinoma were the cancers that dose-escalation patients had.

Trimming shortened V by 4 bases and J by 4 bases, and 17 bases separated the two germline ends. The CDR3 contains 14 residues. Germline loops: CDR1 GTSNPN, CDR2 SVGIG (reference sequence). Study results and caveats: Antigen specificity remained undetermined for the expanded peripheral T cells. CD8+ T cells (on average) carried more expanded clones than CD4+ T cells.

V and J are TRBV30 and TRBJ2-7, with D maybe TRBD1 (6 bases). The starting material was CD4+ or CD8+ T cells sorted from blood, obtained in a trial of the OX40 agonist ivuxolimab. The clonotype was recovered from an adult with an advanced solid tumor such as melanoma, head and neck, liver or kidney cancer. The CDR3 DNA reads as TGTGCCTGGACAGGTGAAGGGGGAACTTACGAGCAGTACTTC. This encodes CAWTGEGGTYEQYF.